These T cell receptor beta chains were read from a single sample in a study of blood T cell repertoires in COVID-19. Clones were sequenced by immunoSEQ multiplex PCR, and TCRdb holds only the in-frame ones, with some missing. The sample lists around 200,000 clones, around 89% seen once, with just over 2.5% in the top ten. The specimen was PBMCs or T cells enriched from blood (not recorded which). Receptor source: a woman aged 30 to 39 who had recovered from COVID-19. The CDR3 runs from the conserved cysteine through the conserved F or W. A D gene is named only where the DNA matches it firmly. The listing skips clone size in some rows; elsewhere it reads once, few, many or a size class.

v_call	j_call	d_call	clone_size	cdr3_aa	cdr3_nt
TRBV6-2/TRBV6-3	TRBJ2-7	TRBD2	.	CASSASAGLAGVTYEQYF	TGTGCCAGCAGTGCTTCGGCGGGACTAGCGGGGGTGACCTACGAGCAGTACTTC
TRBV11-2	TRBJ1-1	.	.	CASSLYGRGFGRSEAFF	TGTGCCAGCAGCTTATATGGCAGGGGTTTTGGACGCTCTGAAGCTTTCTTT
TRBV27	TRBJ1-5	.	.	CASSLLPVGVRGNQPQHF	TGTGCCAGCAGTTTACTCCCGGTTGGGGTCAGGGGCAATCAGCCCCAGCATTTT
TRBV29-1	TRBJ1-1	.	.	CSVPMNTEAFF	TGCAGCGTTCCAATGAACACTGAAGCTTTCTTT
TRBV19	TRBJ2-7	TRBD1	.	CASSRQGRDEQYF	TGTGCCAGTAGTAGACAGGGTCGCGACGAGCAGTACTTC
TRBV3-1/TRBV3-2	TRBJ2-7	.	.	CASSQVQGNSYEQYF	TGTGCCAGCAGCCAAGTACAGGGAAACTCCTACGAGCAGTACTTC
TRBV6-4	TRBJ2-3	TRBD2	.	CASSDLAGVTDTQYF	TGTGCCAGCAGTGACCTTGCGGGGGTCACAGATACGCAGTATTTT
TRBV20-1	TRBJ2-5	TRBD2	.	CSASRASGRYQETQYF	TGCAGTGCCAGTCGGGCTAGCGGGAGATACCAAGAGACCCAGTACTTC
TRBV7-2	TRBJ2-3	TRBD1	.	CASSLKSGTGADTQYF	TGTGCCAGCAGTCTTAAATCCGGGACAGGGGCAGATACGCAGTATTTT
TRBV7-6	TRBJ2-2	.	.	CASSRDLRGAGELFF	TGTGCCAGCAGCCGAGACCTACGAGGCGCCGGGGAGCTGTTTTTT
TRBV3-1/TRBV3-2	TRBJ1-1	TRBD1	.	CASSLHSDRTNTEAFF	TGTGCCAGCAGCCTTCATTCGGACAGGACGAACACTGAAGCTTTCTTT
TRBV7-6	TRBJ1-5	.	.	CASSLAPGRDQPQHF	TGTGCCAGCAGCTTAGCGCCAGGGAGGGATCAGCCCCAGCATTTT
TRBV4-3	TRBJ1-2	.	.	CASSPLGAPSGYTF	TGCGCCAGCAGCCCATTGGGGGCCCCTTCGGGCTACACCTTC
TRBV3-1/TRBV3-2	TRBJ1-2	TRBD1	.	CASKARTGGEDYGYTF	TGTGCCAGCAAGGCAAGAACAGGGGGCGAGGACTATGGCTACACCTTC
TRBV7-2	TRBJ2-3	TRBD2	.	CASGRTSGGGQWDTDTQYF	TGTGCCAGCGGACGAACTAGCGGGGGGGGCCAATGGGACACAGATACGCAGTATTTT
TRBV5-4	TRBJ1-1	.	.	CASSLGGGTRTEAFF	TGTGCCAGCAGCCTCGGGGGGGGGACGCGGACTGAAGCTTTCTTT
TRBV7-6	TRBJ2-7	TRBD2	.	CASQPSGVGEQYF	TGTGCCAGTCAGCCTAGCGGGGTAGGGGAGCAGTACTTC
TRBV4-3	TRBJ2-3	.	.	CASSQEAGSTDTQYF	TGCGCCAGCAGCCAAGAGGCGGGGAGCACAGATACGCAGTATTTT
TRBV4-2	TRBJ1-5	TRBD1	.	CASSQEAGGWQPQHF	TGTGCCAGCAGCCAAGAGGCAGGGGGTTGGCAGCCCCAGCATTTT
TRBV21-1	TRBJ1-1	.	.	CASSNPDRAVPTEAFF	TGTGCCAGCAGCAACCCGGACAGGGCAGTACCAACAGAAGCTTTCTTT
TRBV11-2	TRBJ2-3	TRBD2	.	CASTHLWGRGADTQYF	TGTGCCAGCACCCACCTGTGGGGGCGGGGGGCAGATACGCAGTATTTT
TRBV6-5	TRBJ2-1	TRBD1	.	CASSYLPGQGGNEQFF	TGTGCCAGCAGTTACTTACCGGGACAGGGGGGGAATGAGCAGTTCTTC
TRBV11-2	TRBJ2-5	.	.	CASSLLRLEQETQYF	TGTGCCAGCAGCTTATTAAGACTAGAGCAAGAGACCCAGTACTTC
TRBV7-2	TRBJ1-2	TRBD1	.	CASSRDREGYGYTF	TGTGCCAGCAGTCGGGACAGGGAAGGATATGGCTACACCTTC
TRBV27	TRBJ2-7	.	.	CASSLSHSYEQYF	TGTGCCAGCAGTTTATCTCACTCCTACGAGCAGTACTTC
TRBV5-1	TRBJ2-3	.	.	CASSLGSQGSDTQYF	TGCGCCAGCAGCTTGGGGTCACAGGGCTCAGATACGCAGTATTTT
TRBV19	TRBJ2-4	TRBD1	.	CASSIDLGTGDIQYF	TGTGCCAGTAGTATAGATCTGGGGACAGGGGACATTCAGTACTTC
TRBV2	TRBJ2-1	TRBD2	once	CASSGTSGGNEQFF	TGTGCCAGCAGTGGGACTAGCGGGGGCAATGAGCAGTTCTTC
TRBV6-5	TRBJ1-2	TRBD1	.	CASSYGTGTIYGYTF	TGTGCCAGCAGTTACGGGACAGGGACAATCTATGGCTACACCTTC
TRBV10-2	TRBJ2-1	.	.	CASSELGSNNEQFF	TGCGCCAGCAGCGAGTTGGGCTCAAACAATGAGCAGTTCTTC
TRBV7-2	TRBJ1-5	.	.	CASSSPRNSNQPQHF	TGTGCCAGCAGCTCCCCGAGGAATAGCAATCAGCCCCAGCATTTT
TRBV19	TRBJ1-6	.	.	CASKWTEFSPLHF	TGTGCCAGTAAGTGGACAGAGTTTTCACCCCTCCACTTT
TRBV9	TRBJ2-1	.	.	CASSEDRPSYNEQFF	TGTGCCAGCAGCGAAGACAGACCCTCCTACAATGAGCAGTTCTTC
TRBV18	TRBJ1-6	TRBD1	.	CASSPGTGGSGYNSPLHF	TGTGCCAGCTCCCCCGGGACAGGGGGCTCTGGTTATAATTCACCCCTCCACTTT
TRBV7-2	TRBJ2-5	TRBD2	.	CASSSRLAGQETQYF	TGTGCCAGCAGCTCACGACTAGCGGGGCAAGAGACCCAGTACTTC
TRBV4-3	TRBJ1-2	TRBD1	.	CASSTKGQGRVSYGYTF	TGCGCCAGCAGCACTAAGGGACAGGGGAGAGTAAGTTATGGCTACACCTTC
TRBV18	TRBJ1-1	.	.	CASSPSGGAEGTEAFF	TGTGCCAGCTCACCGTCTGGGGGCGCTGAGGGCACTGAAGCTTTCTTT
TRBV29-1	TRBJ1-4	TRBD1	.	CSVARGPNEKLFF	TGCAGCGTTGCAAGGGGGCCTAATGAAAAACTGTTTTTT
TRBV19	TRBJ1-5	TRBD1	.	CASMITGGEQPQHF	TGTGCCAGTATGATTACAGGGGGCGAGCAGCCCCAGCATTTT
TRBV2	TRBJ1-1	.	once	CASSEGQVRNTEAFF	TGTGCCAGCAGTGAAGGACAGGTTCGGAACACTGAAGCTTTCTTT
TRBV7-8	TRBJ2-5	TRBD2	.	CASSSASGQGYF	TGTGCCAGCAGCTCCGCTAGCGGCCAGGGGTACTTC
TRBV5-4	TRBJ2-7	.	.	CASSLTPSSYEQYF	TGTGCCAGCAGCTTGACACCTAGCTCCTACGAGCAGTACTTC
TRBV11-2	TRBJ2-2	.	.	CASSLDTGYTGELFF	TGTGCCAGCAGCTTAGACACAGGTTACACCGGGGAGCTGTTTTTT
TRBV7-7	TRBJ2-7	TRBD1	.	CASSLIVRTEQGGQGEQYF	TGTGCTAGCAGCTTAATCGTCCGTACCGAACAGGGGGGTCAAGGCGAGCAGTACTTC
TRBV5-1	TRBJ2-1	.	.	CASRAEPHNEQFF	TGCGCCAGCAGGGCGGAGCCCCACAATGAGCAGTTCTTC
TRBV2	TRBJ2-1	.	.	CAIGEQFF	TGTGCCATCGGTGAGCAGTTCTTC
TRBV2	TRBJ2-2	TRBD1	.	CASSPGTASTGELFF	TGTGCCAGCAGTCCCGGGACAGCTAGCACCGGGGAGCTGTTTTTT
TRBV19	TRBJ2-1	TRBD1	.	CASRPLGQVYNEQFF	TGTGCCAGTAGACCCCTGGGACAGGTGTACAATGAGCAGTTCTTC
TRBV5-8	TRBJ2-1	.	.	CASSFGAGPHNEQFF	TGTGCCAGCAGCTTTGGGGCGGGGCCCCACAATGAGCAGTTCTTC
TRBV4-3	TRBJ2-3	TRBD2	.	CASSRGRTSGGTDTQYF	TGCGCCAGCAGCCGAGGACGGACCAGCGGGGGCACAGATACGCAGTATTTT
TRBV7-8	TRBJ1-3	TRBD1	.	CASSFSTGVSGNTIYF	TGTGCCAGCAGCTTCTCGACAGGGGTTAGTGGAAACACCATATATTTT
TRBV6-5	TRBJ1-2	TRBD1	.	CASSYPGTASYTF	TGTGCCAGCAGTTACCCAGGGACAGCCAGCTACACCTTC
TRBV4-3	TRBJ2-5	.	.	CASSQATGLKTQYF	TGCGCCAGCAGCCAAGCGACGGGATTGAAGACCCAGTACTTC
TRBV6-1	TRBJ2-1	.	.	CASSAPARGSSYNEQFF	TGTGCCAGCAGTGCCCCCGCGCGGGGCAGCTCCTACAATGAGCAGTTCTTC
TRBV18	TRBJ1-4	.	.	CASSPSPREKLFF	TGTGCCAGCTCACCAAGTCCTAGGGAAAAACTGTTTTTT
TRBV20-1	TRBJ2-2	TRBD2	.	CSASRLAGGTAAGELFF	TGCAGTGCTAGTCGACTAGCGGGGGGGACCGCCGCCGGGGAGCTGTTTTTT
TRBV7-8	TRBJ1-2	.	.	CASSSLGRDGLNYGYTF	TGTGCCAGCAGTTCACTCGGGAGGGACGGGCTTAACTATGGCTACACCTTC
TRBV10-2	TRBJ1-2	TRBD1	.	CASRNQGDYGYTF	TGCGCCAGCAGGAACCAGGGGGACTATGGCTACACCTTC
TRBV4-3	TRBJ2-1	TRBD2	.	CASSQDRSGGAWNEQFF	TGCGCCAGCAGCCAAGATCGGAGCGGGGGGGCTTGGAATGAGCAGTTCTTC
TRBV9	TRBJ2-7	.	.	CASSVAPSPAYEQYF	TGTGCCAGCAGCGTAGCTCCCTCTCCTGCCTACGAGCAGTACTTC